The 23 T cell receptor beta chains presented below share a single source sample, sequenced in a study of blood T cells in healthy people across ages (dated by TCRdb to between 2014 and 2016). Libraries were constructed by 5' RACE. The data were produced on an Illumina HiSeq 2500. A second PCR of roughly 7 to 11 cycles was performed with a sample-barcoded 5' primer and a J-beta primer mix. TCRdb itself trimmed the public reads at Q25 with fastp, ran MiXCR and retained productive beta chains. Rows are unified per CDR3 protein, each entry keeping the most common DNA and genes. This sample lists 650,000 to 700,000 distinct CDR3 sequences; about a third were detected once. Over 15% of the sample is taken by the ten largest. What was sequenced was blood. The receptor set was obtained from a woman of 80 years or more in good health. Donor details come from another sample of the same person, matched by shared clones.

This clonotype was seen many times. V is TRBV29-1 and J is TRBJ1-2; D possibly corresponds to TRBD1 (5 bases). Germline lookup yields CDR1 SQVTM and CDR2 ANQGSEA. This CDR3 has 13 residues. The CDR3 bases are TGCAGGGCGGGGGAGGGCGAAAACTATGGCTACACCTTC. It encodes CRAGEGENYGYTF.

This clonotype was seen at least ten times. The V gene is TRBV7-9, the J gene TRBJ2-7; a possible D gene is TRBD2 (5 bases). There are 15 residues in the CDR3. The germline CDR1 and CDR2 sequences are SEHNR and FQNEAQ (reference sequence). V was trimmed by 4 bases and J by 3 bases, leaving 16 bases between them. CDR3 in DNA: TGTGCCAGCAGCTACTCCGGAGGACGGATCTACGAGCAGTACTTC. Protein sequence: CASSYSGGRIYEQYF.

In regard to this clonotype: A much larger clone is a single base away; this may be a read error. This chain's CDR3 is CASSLYPEIADGYTF. The CDR3 DNA reads TGTGCCAGCAGCTTGTACCCCGAGATAGCCGATGGCTACACCTTC. V gene TRBV7-2 combines with J gene TRBJ1-2; D gene ambiguous. Germline CDR1 SGHTA, CDR2 FQGNSA. V was clipped by 3 bases and J by 6 bases, with 17 bases between them. The CDR3 is 15 residues long.

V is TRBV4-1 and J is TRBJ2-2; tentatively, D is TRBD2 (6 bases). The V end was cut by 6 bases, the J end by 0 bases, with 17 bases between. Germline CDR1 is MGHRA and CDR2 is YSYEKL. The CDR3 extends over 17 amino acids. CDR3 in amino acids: CASSLVAGLANTGELFF. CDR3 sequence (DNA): TGCGCCAGCAGTTTAGTTGCGGGGCTTGCGAACACCGGGGAGCTGTTTTTT.

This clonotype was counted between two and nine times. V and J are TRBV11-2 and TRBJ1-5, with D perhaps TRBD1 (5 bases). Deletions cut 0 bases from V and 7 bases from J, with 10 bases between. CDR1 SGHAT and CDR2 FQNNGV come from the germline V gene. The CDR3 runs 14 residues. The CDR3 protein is CASSLDGREQPQHF. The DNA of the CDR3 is TGTGCCAGCAGCTTAGATGGCAGGGAACAGCCCCAGCATTTT.

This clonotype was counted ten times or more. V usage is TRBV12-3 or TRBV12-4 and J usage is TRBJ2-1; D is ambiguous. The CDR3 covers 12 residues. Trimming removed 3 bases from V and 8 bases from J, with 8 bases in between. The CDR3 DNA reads TGTGCCAGCAGTTTGCGACAAGATGAGCAGTTCTTC. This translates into CASSLRQDEQFF.

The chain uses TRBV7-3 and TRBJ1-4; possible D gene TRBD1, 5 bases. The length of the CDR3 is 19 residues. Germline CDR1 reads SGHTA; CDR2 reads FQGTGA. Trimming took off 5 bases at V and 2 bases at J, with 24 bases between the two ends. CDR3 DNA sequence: TGTGCCAGCAGCCAAAGAGGAGGGAATGGCGGGGACACTAATGAAAAACTGTTTTTT. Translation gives CASSQRGGNGGDTNEKLFF.

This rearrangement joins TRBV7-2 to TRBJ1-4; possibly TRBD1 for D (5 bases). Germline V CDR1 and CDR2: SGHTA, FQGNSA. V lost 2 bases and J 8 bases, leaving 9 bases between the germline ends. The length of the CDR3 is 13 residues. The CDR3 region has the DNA TGTGCCAGCAGCTTAATGGGGCGGGAAAAACTGTTTTTT. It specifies CASSLMGREKLFF.

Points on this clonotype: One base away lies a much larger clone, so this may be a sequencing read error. This CDR3 reads CSARRLAGAETQYF. CDR3 nucleotide sequence: TGCAGTGCTAGGCGACTAGCGGGGGCGGAGACCCAGTACTTC. The chain recombines TRBV20-1 with TRBJ2-5, with TRBD2 identical over 12 bases. The junction had 4 bases not matched to a gene; V was cut back by 3 bases and J by 5 bases. Germline V gene lookup returns CDR1 DFQATT and CDR2 SNEGSKA (reference sequence). This CDR3 region has 14 residues.

The chain's CDR3 is CASSGGDRTDTQYF. CDR3 nucleotides: TGCGCCAGCAGCGGGGGGGACCGTACAGATACGCAGTATTTT. The chain is built from TRBV5-1 and TRBJ2-3, with 7 bases matching TRBD2. Germline-derived CDR1 and CDR2 are SGHRS and YFSETQ. The junction had 5 bases not matched to a gene; V was cut back by 4 bases and J by 3 bases. This CDR3 has 14 residues. The full variable domain, its missing parts supplied by reference TRBV5-1 and TRBJ2-3, is KAGVTQTPRYLIKTRGQQVTLSCSPISGHRSVSWYQQTPGQGLQFLFEYFSETQRNKGNFPGRFSGRQFSNSRSEMNVSTLELGDSALYLCASSGGDRTDTQYFGPGTRLTVL.

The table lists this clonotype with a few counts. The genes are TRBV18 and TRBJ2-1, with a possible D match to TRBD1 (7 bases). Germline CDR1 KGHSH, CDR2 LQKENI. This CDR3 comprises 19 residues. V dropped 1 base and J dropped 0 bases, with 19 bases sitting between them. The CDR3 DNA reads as TGTGCCAGCTCACCACGCGGGACAGTCGGGAGAAGCTCCTACAATGAGCAGTTCTTC. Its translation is CASSPRGTVGRSSYNEQFF.

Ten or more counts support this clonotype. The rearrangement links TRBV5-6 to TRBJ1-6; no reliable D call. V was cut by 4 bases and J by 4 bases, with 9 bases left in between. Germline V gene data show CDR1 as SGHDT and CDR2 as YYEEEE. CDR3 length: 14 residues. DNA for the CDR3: TGTGCCAGCAGCAATGGACGGTATAATTCACCCCTCCACTTT. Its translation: CASSNGRYNSPLHF.

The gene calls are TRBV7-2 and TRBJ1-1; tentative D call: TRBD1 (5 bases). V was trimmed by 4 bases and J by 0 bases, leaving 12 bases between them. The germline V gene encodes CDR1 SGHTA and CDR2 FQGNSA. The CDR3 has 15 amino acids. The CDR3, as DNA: TGTGCCAGCAGCTCAACGGGGCGCGTGAACACTGAAGCTTTCTTT. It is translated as CASSSTGRVNTEAFF. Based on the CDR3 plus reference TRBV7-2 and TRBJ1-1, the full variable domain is GAGVSQSPSNKVTEKGKDVELRCDPISGHTALYWYRQSLGQGLEFLIYFQGNSAPDKSGLPSDRFSAERTGGSVSTLTIQRTQQEDSAVYLCASSSTGRVNTEAFFGQGTRLTVV.

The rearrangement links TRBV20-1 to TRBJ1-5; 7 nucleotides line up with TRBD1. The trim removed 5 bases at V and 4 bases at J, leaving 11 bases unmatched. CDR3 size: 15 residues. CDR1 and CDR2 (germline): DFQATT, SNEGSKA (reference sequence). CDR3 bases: TGCAGTGCTGGAGCCGGGACAGCCTCAAATCAGCCCCAGCATTTT. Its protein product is CSAGAGTASNQPQHF.

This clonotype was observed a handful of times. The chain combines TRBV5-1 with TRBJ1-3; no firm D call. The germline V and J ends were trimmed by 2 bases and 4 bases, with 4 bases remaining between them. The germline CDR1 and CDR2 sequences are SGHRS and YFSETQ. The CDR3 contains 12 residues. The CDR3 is CASSFDGNTIYF. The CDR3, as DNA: TGCGCCAGCAGCTTTGACGGAAACACCATATATTTT.

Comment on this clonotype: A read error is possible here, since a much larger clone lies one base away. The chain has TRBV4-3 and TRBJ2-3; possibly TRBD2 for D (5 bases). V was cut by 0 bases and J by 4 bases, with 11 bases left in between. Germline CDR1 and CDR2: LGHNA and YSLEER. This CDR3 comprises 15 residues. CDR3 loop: CASSQEWGSADTQYF. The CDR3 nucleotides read TGCGCCAGCAGCCAAGAATGGGGTAGCGCAGATACGCAGTATTTT.

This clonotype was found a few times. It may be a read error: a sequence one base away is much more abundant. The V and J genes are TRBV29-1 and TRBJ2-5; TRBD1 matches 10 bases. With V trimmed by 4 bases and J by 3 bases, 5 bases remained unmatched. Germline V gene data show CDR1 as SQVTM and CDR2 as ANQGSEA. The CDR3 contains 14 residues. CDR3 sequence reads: CSVAWTGGKETQYF. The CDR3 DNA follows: TGCAGCGTTGCGTGGACAGGGGGTAAAGAGACCCAGTACTTC.

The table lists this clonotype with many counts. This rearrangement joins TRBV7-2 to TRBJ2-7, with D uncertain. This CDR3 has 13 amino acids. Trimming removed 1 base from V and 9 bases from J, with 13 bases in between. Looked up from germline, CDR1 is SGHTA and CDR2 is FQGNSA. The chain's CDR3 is CASSLETSVAQYF. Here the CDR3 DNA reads TGTGCCAGCAGCTTAGAGACTTCTGTTGCGCAGTACTTC.

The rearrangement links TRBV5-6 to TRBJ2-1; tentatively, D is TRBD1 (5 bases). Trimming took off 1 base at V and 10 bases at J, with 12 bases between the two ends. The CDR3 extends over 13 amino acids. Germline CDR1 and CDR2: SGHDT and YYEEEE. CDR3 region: CASSLQGTDEQFF. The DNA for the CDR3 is TGTGCCAGCAGCTTGCAGGGCACGGACGAGCAGTTCTTC. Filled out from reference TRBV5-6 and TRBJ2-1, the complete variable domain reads DAGVTQSPTHLIKTRGQQVTLRCSPKSGHDTVSWYQQALGQGPQFIFQYYEEEERQRGNFPDRFSGHQFPNYSSELNVNALLLGDSALYLCASSLQGTDEQFFGPGTRLTVL.

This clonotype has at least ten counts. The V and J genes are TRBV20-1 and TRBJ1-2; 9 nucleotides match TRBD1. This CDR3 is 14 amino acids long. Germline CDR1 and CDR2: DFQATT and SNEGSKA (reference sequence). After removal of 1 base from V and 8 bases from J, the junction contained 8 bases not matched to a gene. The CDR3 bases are TGCAGTGCTAGAGCTCCGGGACAGGGATTCGGCTACACCTTC. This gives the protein CSARAPGQGFGYTF.

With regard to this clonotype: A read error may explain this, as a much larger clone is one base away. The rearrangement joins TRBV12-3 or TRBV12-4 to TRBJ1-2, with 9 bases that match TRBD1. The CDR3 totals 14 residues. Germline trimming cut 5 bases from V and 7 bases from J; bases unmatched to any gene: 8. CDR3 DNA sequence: TGTGCCAGCAGTCTACGGACAGGGGTGTGTGGCTACACCTTC. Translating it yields CASSLRTGVCGYTF.

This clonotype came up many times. The CDR3 DNA reads as TGTGCCAGCAGGGAGAGTGGGGGGAGCAATCAGCCCCAGCATTTT. This encodes CASRESGGSNQPQHF. The gene calls are TRBV2 and TRBJ1-5; maybe TRBD1 (5 bases). Germline V gene lookup returns CDR1 SNHLY and CDR2 FYNNEI. With 6 bases removed from V and 1 base from J, the gap between germline ends came to 13 bases. The CDR3 runs to 15 residues.

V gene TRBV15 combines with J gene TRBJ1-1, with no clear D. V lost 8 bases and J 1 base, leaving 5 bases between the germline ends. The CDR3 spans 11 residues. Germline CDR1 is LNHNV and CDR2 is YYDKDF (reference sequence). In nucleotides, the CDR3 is TGTGCCACCGCGAAGAACACTGAAGCTTTCTTT. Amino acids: CATAKNTEAFF.